Listed below are T cell receptor beta chains from one sample, sequenced in a study of lymphopenia after photon versus proton radiotherapy. Assay used: immunoSEQ multiplex PCR; TCRdb lists only in-frame clones, some missing. The repertoire holds tens of thousands of clones, roughly 80% seen once, with around 20% in the top ten. The source material was peripheral blood, sampled from a patient treated with proton-based radiotherapy. The origin of the receptors is a woman aged 70-85 years with pancreatic cancer. Both conserved end residues are part of each CDR3. A D gene is named only where the DNA matches it firmly. Part of the rows lack a size; the others show once, few, many or a class for expanded clones.

d_call j_call v_call clone_size cdr3_aa cdr3_nt
. TRBJ2-4 TRBV7-2 . CASSLDQGSGIYIQYF TGTGCCAGCAGCTTAGACCAGGGCTCTGGCATTTACATTCAGTACTTC
TRBD2 TRBJ2-7 TRBV11-3 . CASSPPGGVLYEQYF TGTGCCAGCAGCCCCCCGGGAGGCGTACTCTACGAGCAGTACTTC
TRBD1 TRBJ1-1 TRBV2 . CASRQDRAEREAFF TGTGCCAGCAGGCAAGACAGGGCCGAACGGGAAGCTTTCTTT
. TRBJ1-3 TRBV28 . CATLQGPGNTIYF TGTGCCACGCTGCAGGGGCCCGGAAACACCATATATTTT
. TRBJ1-5 TRBV19 . CASSIRGEGNQPQHF TGTGCCAGTAGTATTCGAGGGGAGGGCAATCAGCCCCAGCATTTT
. TRBJ1-1 TRBV4-3 . CASSQGIGSAVTGTWTEAFF TGCGCCAGCAGCCAAGGAATCGGGTCGGCAGTGACGGGAACGTGGACTGAAGCTTTCTTT
. TRBJ1-2 TRBV19 . CATSKRAGADYGYTF TGTGCCACCTCGAAACGGGCAGGGGCGGACTATGGCTACACCTTC
TRBD1 TRBJ1-6 TRBV5-1 . CASSLGDRDRNSPLHF TGCGCCAGCAGCTTGGGGGACCGGGACAGGAATTCACCCCTCCACTTT
TRBD1 TRBJ1-2 TRBV6-6 . CASSRDREYSYTF TGTGCCAGCAGTAGGGACAGGGAATATAGCTACACCTTC
. TRBJ1-4 TRBV7-8 . CASSLARLPNEKLFF TGTGCCAGCAGCTTAGCGCGCTTGCCTAATGAAAAACTGTTTTTT
. TRBJ1-5 TRBV5-6 . CASSLAEWGWAGQPQHF TGTGCCAGCAGCTTGGCCGAGTGGGGATGGGCGGGACAGCCCCAGCATTTT
. TRBJ2-7 TRBV12-5 . CASALDTFWDEQYF TGTGCTAGTGCCTTGGACACCTTTTGGGACGAGCAGTACTTC
TRBD2 TRBJ2-1 TRBV6-5 . CASSYSGLAGGDEQFF TGTGCCAGCAGTTACTCGGGACTAGCGGGAGGCGATGAGCAGTTCTTC
. TRBJ2-1 TRBV19 . CASSIYSPSVILNNEQFF TGTGCCAGTAGTATTTATTCGCCTAGCGTTATCTTAAACAATGAGCAGTTCTTC
TRBD2 TRBJ2-3 TRBV10-3 . CAISESGRGSSDTQYF TGTGCCATCAGTGAGTCGGGGCGCGGGAGCTCAGATACGCAGTATTTT
. TRBJ1-1 TRBV4-3 . CASSQGPQSSREAFF TGCGCCAGCAGCCAAGGTCCCCAATCATCGCGTGAAGCTTTCTTT
. TRBJ2-7 TRBV5-1 . CASSLMINPHEQYF TGCGCCAGCAGCTTGATGATAAATCCCCACGAGCAGTACTTC
. TRBJ1-1 TRBV6-5 . CASSFGGTEAFF TGTGCCAGCAGTTTCGGTGGGACTGAAGCTTTCTTT
TRBD1 TRBJ2-3 TRBV7-2 few CGSGTGGATDTQYF TGTGGGAGCGGGACAGGGGGCGCGACAGATACGCAGTATTTT
TRBD1 TRBJ1-4 TRBV5-1 few CASSLSKGQGEKLFF TGCGCCAGCAGCTTATCTAAAGGACAGGGTGAAAAACTGTTTTTT
TRBD2 TRBJ2-1 TRBV29-1 . CSVAGTSGYNEQFF TGCAGCGTTGCCGGGACTAGCGGATACAATGAGCAGTTCTTC
. TRBJ2-1 TRBV5-1 . CASSLSVAGTYNEQFF TGCGCCAGCAGCTTGTCTGTGGCGGGTACCTACAATGAGCAGTTCTTC
. TRBJ2-2 TRBV6-5 . CASSRVAGELFF TGTGCCAGCAGCCGGGTCGCCGGGGAGCTGTTTTTT
TRBD1 TRBJ2-2 TRBV7-9 . CASSFATGIGTGELFF TGTGCCAGCAGCTTTGCGACAGGGATTGGCACCGGGGAGCTGTTTTTT
. TRBJ1-6 TRBV2 . CASNPIPGESSYNSPLHF TGTGCCAGCAACCCTATCCCAGGGGAATCGTCCTATAATTCACCCCTCCACTTT
. TRBJ1-1 TRBV11-3 . CASSLGTEAFF TGTGCCAGCAGCTTAGGGACTGAAGCTTTCTTT
TRBD1 TRBJ1-1 TRBV5-1 . CASSLGTGGEAFF TGCGCCAGCAGCTTGGGGACAGGGGGTGAGGCTTTCTTT
. TRBJ1-1 TRBV7-9 . CASSPQDGAQRAFF TGTGCCAGCAGCCCCCAGGACGGGGCGCAGCGAGCTTTCTTT
. TRBJ1-5 TRBV7-2 few CASSLAEGQPQHF TGTGCCAGCAGCTTAGCGGAGGGTCAGCCCCAGCATTTT
. TRBJ1-5 TRBV5-8 . CASSPIGNQPQHF TGTGCCAGCAGCCCGATTGGCAATCAGCCCCAGCATTTT
. TRBJ2-7 TRBV7-9 . CASSRAGGSYEQYF TGTGCCAGCAGCCGTGCGGGTGGCTCCTACGAGCAGTACTTC
. TRBJ2-7 TRBV19 . CASGKTGSYEQYF TGTGCCAGTGGAAAAACAGGGTCCTACGAGCAGTACTTC